This T cell receptor (beta chain) was observed in a study of Graves' ophthalmopathy and Graves' hyperthyroidism. General study points: The model's prediction of ophthalmopathy progression had 70.59% sensitivity and 72% to 85% specificity.

RNA transcripts were the source from which TCR beta CDR3 regions were amplified. RT-PCR in the first round used HTBI primers; a second-round multiplex PCR followed. A single record per CDR3 protein comes from TCRdb applying MiXCR to the multiplex PCR reads. The table shows 600,000 to 950,000 distinct CDR3 sequences, with 40% occurring only once. Other autoimmune disease, uncontrolled infection, pregnancy and lactation led to exclusion. Diagnosis used clinical symptoms, serum thyroxine, TRAb, thyroid ultrasound and orbital computed tomography. The count of this clonotype is one. As yet, its antigen is unknown. Trimming removed 6 bases from V and 3 bases from J; junction bases left unmatched: 10. Germline CDR1 SGHKS, CDR2 YYEKEE (reference sequence). This CDR3 is built from 15 residues.

The origin of this receptor is an adult man with Graves' ophthalmopathy. The rearrangement links TRBV5-5 to TRBJ1-2; 8 positions match TRBD1. Sequences were obtained from peripheral blood. CDR3 sequence reads: CASTPDRVGDYGYTF. CDR3 DNA: TGTGCCAGCACCCCGGACAGGGTGGGTGACTATGGCTACACCTTC. The whole variable domain, remainder taken from reference TRBV5-5 and TRBJ1-2, is DAGVTQSPTHLIKTRGQQVTLRCSPISGHKSVSWYQQVLGQGPQFIFQYYEKEERGRGNFPDRFSARQFPNYSSELNVNALLLGDSALYLCASTPDRVGDYGYTFGSGTRLTVV.